Sequencing of this T cell receptor beta chain was carried out in a study of blood T cell repertoires in COVID-19. Study overall: PBMCs, B-cell-depleted T cells, or T cells were the source of the cDNA or gDNA that made up the material.

Trimming took 5 bases from V and 1 from J, leaving 12 bases between them. This CDR3 comprises 15 residues. The V gene's germline CDR1 is GTSNPN and CDR2 SVGIG (reference sequence). Assay: immunoSEQ multiplex PCR; the TCRdb copy retains only in-frame clones and omits some. This sample has about 260,000 clones, with approximately 90% found just once. The sequenced material came from peripheral blood. The TCR originated in a young man with active or convalescent COVID-19. The genes are TRBV30 and TRBJ1-6; D perhaps matches TRBD1 (5 bases). The DNA of the CDR3 is TGTGCCTGGCACGGGGGTGGGTCCTATAATTCACCCCTCCACTTT. Residues: CAWHGGGSYNSPLHF.